The entry below describes one TCR beta chain. What it binds is unknown. With a J-beta primer mix and a sample-barcoded 5' primer, a second PCR ran 7 to 11 cycles. TCRdb itself ran the 5' RACE reads through MiXCR, one entry per CDR3 protein. This sample carries some 1,000,000 distinct CDR3 sequences, almost 25% of them seen once, and the ten largest clones take around 0.75%. CDR1 is SEHNR and CDR2 is FQNEAQ in the germline V gene (reference sequence). The CDR3 length is 13 residues. V shed 1 base and J shed 6 bases, with 7 bases lying between them. This sample was taken from a study of blood T cells in healthy people across ages. Study results and limitations: Relative to aged donors, long-lived donors carried more naive CD4+ cells and displayed higher diversity.

These same data were also listed under a study on T cells of mothers and their children. As reported in that work: Donation was provided by three healthy Caucasian mothers along with their six children. Every mother supplied over 9 million TCR beta CDR3 reads and every child about 3 million. It was related mother-child pairs that showed slightly higher overlap than unrelated pairs, without reaching significance.

V gene TRBV7-9 combines with J gene TRBJ2-1, with a possible D match to TRBD2 (6 bases). This sequence originates from a girl aged 2-10 years in good health. The sequencing input was blood. As DNA, the CDR3 is TGTGCCAGCAGCTTAGTAGCGGTCAATGAGCAGTTCTTC. It is translated as CASSLVAVNEQFF.